This is a list of T cell receptor beta chains from one sample in a study of blood T cell repertoires in COVID-19. The repertoire was sequenced with immunoSEQ multiplex PCR; TCRdb's copy has only in-frame clones and lacks some. The sample yields 60,000 to 70,000 clones, around 88% seen once. The sequenced sample consisted of peripheral blood. The origin of the receptors is an elderly woman with active COVID-19. The CDR3 runs from the conserved cysteine through the conserved F or W.

v_gene,j_gene,len,CDR3aa
TRBV24-1,TRBJ1-5,16,CATSEAGTGVYQPQHF
TRBV5-5,TRBJ2-1,14,CASSLTGDRQEQFF
TRBV18,TRBJ2-1,15,CASSPRDRAGNEQFF
TRBV7-7,TRBJ2-2,16,CASSRQTGLDTGELFF
TRBV4-1,TRBJ2-1,17,CASSQDSWRDSYNEQFF
TRBV3-1/TRBV3-2,TRBJ2-5,12,CASSQGGETQYF
TRBV10-3,TRBJ2-3,14,CAISVGQNTDTQYF
TRBV19,TRBJ2-1,16,CASSIDRGGRVPEQFF
TRBV5-6,TRBJ1-1,16,CASSLGLNRGNTEAFF
TRBV19,TRBJ1-6,15,CASSIVPAGVSPLHF
TRBV29-1,TRBJ1-2,13,CSVRQGTNYGYTF
TRBV11-1,TRBJ2-1,13,CASSLGQNNEQFF
TRBV19,TRBJ1-2,15,CASSTGRTGSNGYTF
TRBV7-2,TRBJ2-1,15,CASSLSQGSYNEQFF
TRBV2,TRBJ2-5,13,CASSEETGTTQYF
TRBV4-1,TRBJ2-7,15,CASSQDGSQAYEQYF
TRBV5-1,TRBJ2-7,13,CASSAQGNYEQYF
TRBV18,TRBJ2-7,14,CASSQTGGSYEQYF
TRBV6-5,TRBJ1-1,12,CASSLRNTEAFF
TRBV10-3,TRBJ1-5,12,CAISDLAQPQHF
TRBV7-9,TRBJ2-3,17,CASSLGLAVGVSDTQYF
TRBV6-5,TRBJ2-7,15,CASRRTSGGAYEQYF
TRBV7-9,TRBJ2-5,14,CASSISTPGETQYF
TRBV4-3,TRBJ2-1,17,CASSQGVRGSSYNEQFF
TRBV7-2,TRBJ2-7,15,CASSYLGTTTYEQYF
TRBV19,TRBJ2-7,15,CASSMGLAGAYEQYF
TRBV12-3/TRBV12-4,TRBJ1-3,13,CASSLSLLDTIYF
TRBV12-3/TRBV12-4,TRBJ1-1,13,CASSTGEGTEAFF
TRBV7-2,TRBJ1-6,12,CASSNRNSPLHF
TRBV13,TRBJ2-3,15,CASSLGGGGTDTQYF
TRBV6-5,TRBJ1-2,13,CASSQGAGYGYTF
TRBV3-1/TRBV3-2,TRBJ1-2,16,CASSQNQDRGVYGYTF
TRBV18,TRBJ2-5,14,CASSGLADQETQYF
TRBV18,TRBJ2-5,15,CASSRGTGGQETQYF
TRBV3-1/TRBV3-2,TRBJ1-5,20,CASSHQTGTGGLYSNQPQHF
TRBV29-1,TRBJ2-3,14,CSVGQRGGSDTQYF
TRBV5-4,TRBJ2-7,17,CASSLGSGAQSGGEQYF
TRBV5-1,TRBJ2-3,15,CASSLTSGVPDTQYF
TRBV10-3,TRBJ2-5,16,CAISVGLAGAQETQYF
TRBV28,TRBJ1-6,13,CASSFQGESPLHF
TRBV28,TRBJ2-1,20,CASSERLAGGPKSSYNEQFF
TRBV18,TRBJ2-2,17,CASSPRSGGSFTGELFF